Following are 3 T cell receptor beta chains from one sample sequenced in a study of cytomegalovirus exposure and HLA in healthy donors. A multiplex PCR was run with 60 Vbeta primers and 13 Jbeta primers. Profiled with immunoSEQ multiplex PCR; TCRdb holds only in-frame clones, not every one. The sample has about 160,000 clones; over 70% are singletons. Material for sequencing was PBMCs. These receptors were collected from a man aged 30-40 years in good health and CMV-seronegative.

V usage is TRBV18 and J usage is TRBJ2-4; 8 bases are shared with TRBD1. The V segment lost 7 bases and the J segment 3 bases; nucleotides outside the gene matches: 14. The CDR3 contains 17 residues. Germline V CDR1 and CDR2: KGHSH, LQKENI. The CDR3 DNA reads TGTGCCAGCTACGGCACACAGGGGGACGGAGTCAAAAACATTCAGTACTTC. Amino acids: CASYGTQGDGVKNIQYF.

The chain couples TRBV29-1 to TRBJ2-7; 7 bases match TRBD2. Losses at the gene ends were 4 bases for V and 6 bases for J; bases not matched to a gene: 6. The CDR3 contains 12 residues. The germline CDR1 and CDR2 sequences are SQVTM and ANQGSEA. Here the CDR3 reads CSVVSGDGEQYF. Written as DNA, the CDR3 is TGCAGCGTTGTGAGCGGGGACGGCGAGCAGTACTTC.

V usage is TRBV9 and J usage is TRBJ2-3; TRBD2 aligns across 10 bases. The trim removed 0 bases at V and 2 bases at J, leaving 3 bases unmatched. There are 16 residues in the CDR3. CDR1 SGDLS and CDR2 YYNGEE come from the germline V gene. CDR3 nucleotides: TGTGCCAGCAGCGTAGTAAGCGGGGGGGTCACAGATACGCAGTATTTT. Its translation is CASSVVSGGVTDTQYF.